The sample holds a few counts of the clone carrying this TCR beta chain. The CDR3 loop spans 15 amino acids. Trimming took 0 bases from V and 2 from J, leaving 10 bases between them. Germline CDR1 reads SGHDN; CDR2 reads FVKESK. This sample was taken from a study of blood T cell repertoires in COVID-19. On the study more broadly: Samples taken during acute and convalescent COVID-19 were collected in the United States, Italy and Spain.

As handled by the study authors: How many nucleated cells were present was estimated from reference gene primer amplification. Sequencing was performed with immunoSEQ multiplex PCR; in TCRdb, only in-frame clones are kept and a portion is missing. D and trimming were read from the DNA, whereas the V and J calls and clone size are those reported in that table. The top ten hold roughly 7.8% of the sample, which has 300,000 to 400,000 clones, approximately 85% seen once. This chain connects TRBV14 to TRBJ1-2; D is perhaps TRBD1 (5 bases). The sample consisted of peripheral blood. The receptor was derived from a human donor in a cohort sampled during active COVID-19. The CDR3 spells CASSQDIRGNYGYTF. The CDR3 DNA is TGTGCCAGCAGCCAAGATATACGGGGGAACTATGGCTACACCTTC.